This T cell receptor beta chain emerged from a study of control samples from healthy donors and cancer patients (dated by TCRdb to 2020 to 2021). Details on this clone: Its antigen is currently not known. Per-base quality was not reported, and no clone a single base away is much larger than it.

The CDR3, cysteine through phenylalanine, is 12 amino acids long. The CDR3 DNA has 36 bases and is translated from base 1. In the germline V gene, CDR1 corresponds to SGHTS and CDR2 to YDEGEE. At the junction V is shortened by 2 bases and J by 11 bases, with 11 bases in between. The library came from the immunoSEQ multiplex PCR assay. What TCRdb holds here is the immuneACCESS table cut down to in-frame rearrangements. Part of the clones is not present; checked against another copy, under half of the missing clones reflect an unresolved V gene, and the others are unexplained. This sample holds 50,000 to 75,000 clones; 85% were observed only once. The ten top clones hold about 5% of the sample.

Sequencing was performed on blood. The rearrangement combines TRBV5-8 with TRBJ2-4; the D assignment is uncertain and may be TRBD1 or TRBD2, with 5 bases supporting each. The TCR was taken from a man aged 35-49 years in good health. The sequenced DNA is TGTGCCAGCAGCTTCGGGACGATATTTCAGTACTTC. This yields the protein CASSFGTIFQYF.